Presented here are 32 T cell receptor beta chains from one specimen sequenced in a study of technical replicates of blood from a handful of donors. Profiling relied on immunoSEQ multiplex PCR, and the TCRdb table lists in-frame clones only, not all of them. The data hold 66,000 or so clones, with 70% to 90% observed a single time. The sample comprised PBMCs. The receptors were gathered from a human donor in good health. Some clones in this sample may be carry-over from other donors' samples.

A word on this clone: A read error may account for a junction end that differs from germline. The chain employs TRBV4-3 and TRBJ2-1; 12 bases are shared with TRBD2. CDR3 length: 16 amino acids. The germline CDR1 and CDR2 sequences are LGHNA and YSLEER. CDR3 loop: CANSQGTSGSNNEQFF. The CDR3 coding sequence is TGCGCCAACAGCCAAGGGACTAGCGGGTCGAACAATGAGCAGTTCTTC.

The chain couples TRBV9 to TRBJ1-6; the match to TRBD1 covers 9 bases. The CDR3 totals 15 residues. Germline-derived CDR1 and CDR2 are SGDLS and YYNGEE. The junction had 14 bases not matched to a gene; V was cut back by 4 bases and J by 15 bases. The CDR3 here is CASSPWDRAALGLHF. For the CDR3, the DNA is TGTGCCAGCAGCCCTTGGGACAGGGCGGCCCTCGGCCTCCACTTT.

The chain has TRBV5-4 and TRBJ1-2, with 12 bases aligning to TRBD1. Germline V gives CDR1 SGHNT, CDR2 YYREEE (reference sequence). V shed 4 bases and J 7 bases; nucleotides not matched to a gene: 5. The CDR3 runs 14 residues. The CDR3 loop reads CASSTGQGAFGYTF. CDR3 bases: TGTGCCAGCAGCACGGGACAGGGGGCCTTTGGCTACACCTTC.

The CDR3 protein is CASSVEQGFYEQYF. CDR3 DNA sequence: TGTGCCAGCAGCGTAGAACAGGGGTTCTACGAGCAGTACTTC. V is TRBV9 and J is TRBJ2-7; 7 nucleotides agree with TRBD1. The CDR3 length is 14 residues. V lost 0 bases to trimming and J lost 3 bases; unmatched junction nucleotides: 3. Germline V gene sequence: CDR1 SGDLS, CDR2 YYNGEE.

The rearrangement joins TRBV19 to TRBJ1-2; a weak D match, TRBD1 (6 bases). This CDR3 comprises 13 residues. V was shortened by 2 bases and J by 8 bases, with 12 bases between the two germline ends. The germline gives CDR1 LNHDA, CDR2 SQIVND (reference sequence). Here the CDR3 reads CASSILGAGGYTF. The DNA of the CDR3 is TGTGCCAGTAGTATACTGGGGGCTGGGGGCTACACCTTC.

The CDR3 here is CASSPGGLDEKLFF. CDR3 nucleotide sequence: TGCGCCAGCAGTCCTGGGGGGTTGGATGAAAAACTGTTTTTT. The rearrangement uses TRBV4-3 and TRBJ1-4, with D maybe TRBD1 (5 bases). The germline V gene has CDR1 LGHNA and CDR2 YSLEER. This CDR3 comprises 14 residues. V lost 6 bases and J 6 bases, leaving 14 bases between the germline ends.

This clone was seen more than once but under ten times. The V and J genes are TRBV7-7 and TRBJ2-1; D possibly corresponds to TRBD2 (5 bases). CDR1 SSHAT and CDR2 FNYEAQ come from the germline V gene (reference sequence). This CDR3 spans 14 amino acids. Trimming stripped 5 bases from V and 6 bases from J, with 14 bases between. In nucleotides, the CDR3 is TGTGCCAGCAGCCCCGAGCCGAGCGGCAATGAGCAGTTCTTC. Protein product: CASSPEPSGNEQFF.

The V gene is TRBV7-3, the J gene TRBJ2-5; the match to TRBD2 covers 8 bases. Germline V gives CDR1 SGHTA, CDR2 FQGTGA. The CDR3 covers 13 residues. The trim removed 3 bases at V and 5 bases at J, leaving 2 bases unmatched. Here the CDR3 DNA reads TGTGCCAGCAGCTTCGGGAGGGACGAGACCCAGTACTTC. The encoded protein is CASSFGRDETQYF.

V gene TRBV9 combines with J gene TRBJ1-1; D possibly corresponds to TRBD1 (5 bases). The V end lost 3 bases, the J end lost 4 bases, and 13 bases lay between the germline ends. Germline CDR1 reads SGDLS; CDR2 reads YYNGEE. This CDR3 has 14 amino acids. The CDR3 DNA follows: TGTGCCAGCAGCGGACCAGGGTGGGGCACTGAAGCTTTCTTT. Its protein product is CASSGPGWGTEAFF.

The rearrangement uses TRBV7-3 and TRBJ1-2, with a possible D match to TRBD1 (5 bases). Germline loops: CDR1 SGHTA, CDR2 FQGTGA. The CDR3 totals 14 residues. V lost 5 bases and J lost 7, with 17 bases in between. The CDR3 region has the DNA TGTGCCAGCAGCCCCTCCGGGGGGAATGCTGGCTACACCTTC. This codes for CASSPSGGNAGYTF. The full variable domain, with the rest looked up from reference TRBV7-3 and TRBJ1-2, is GAGVSQTPSNKVTEKGKYVELRCDPISGHTALYWYRQSLGQGPEFLIYFQGTGAADDSGLPNDRFFAVRPEGSVSTLKIQRTERGDSAVYLCASSPSGGNAGYTFGSGTRLTVV.

This clone showed up just once. The rearrangement uses TRBV27 and TRBJ2-3; 8 bases are shared with TRBD2. This CDR3 comprises 16 residues. Germline V gene sequence: CDR1 MNHEY, CDR2 SMNVEV (reference sequence). Trimming cost V 5 bases and J 4 bases; bases outside gene matches: 11. The CDR3 DNA is TGTGCCAGCAGTCCGCTGGGAGCGGGAGTGGCAGATACGCAGTATTTT. Translating gives CASSPLGAGVADTQYF.

The chain recombines TRBV9 with TRBJ2-2, with D maybe TRBD2 (5 bases). This CDR3 has 17 amino acids. Germline V gene lookup returns CDR1 SGDLS and CDR2 YYNGEE. Trimming pared 0 bases from V and 0 bases from J, leaving 12 bases between. The CDR3 DNA is TGTGCCAGCAGCGTAGAAGTGGCGGGCCCGAACACCGGGGAGCTGTTTTTT. It specifies CASSVEVAGPNTGELFF.

The chain links TRBV5-8 to TRBJ2-1, with D perhaps TRBD2 (5 bases). The CDR3 totals 12 residues. Germline V lookup: CDR1 SGHTS, CDR2 YDEGEE. Trimming cost V 6 bases and J 10 bases, with 14 bases left between them. The CDR3 DNA reads TGTGCCAGCAACGCGGGTGTCAAGGAGCAGTTCTTC. This codes for CASNAGVKEQFF.

V and J are TRBV7-2 and TRBJ1-1, with D perhaps TRBD1 (6 bases). This CDR3 is built from 16 residues. Germline assignment: CDR1 SGHTA and CDR2 FQGNSA. Trimming removed 1 base from V and 3 bases from J, with 15 bases in between. CDR3: CASSLVGGGRDTEAFF. CDR3 nucleotides: TGTGCCAGCAGCTTAGTGGGAGGGGGTAGGGACACTGAAGCTTTCTTT.

The chain uses TRBV6-5 and TRBJ2-7, with 7 bases matching TRBD2. After removal of 10 bases from V and 1 base from J, the junction contained 10 bases not matched to a gene. The CDR3 is 14 residues long. The germline CDR1 and CDR2 sequences are MNHEY and SVGAGI. CDR3 in DNA: TGTGCCACCGCGCGAGGGCGGGAGTCCTACGAGCAGTACTTC. It is translated as CATARGRESYEQYF.

CDR3 DNA: TGTGCCAGCATGGGTCTAGCGGGAGGGCCGTTAGAGACCCAGTACTTC. Its translation: CASMGLAGGPLETQYF. The chain has TRBV7-9 and TRBJ2-5; 12 bases fit TRBD2. This CDR3 spans 16 amino acids. CDR1 and CDR2 (germline): SEHNR, FQNEAQ (reference sequence). J gave up 4 bases and V 7 bases, and 10 bases lay outside the gene matches.

The rearrangement links TRBV6-1 to TRBJ1-2, with TRBD1 as a possible D gene (5 bases). The germline V gene has CDR1 MNHNS and CDR2 SASEGT. Trimming left V 8 bases short and J 4 bases short, with 17 bases between. This CDR3 has 14 residues. CDR3 nucleotide sequence: TGTGCCAGCCGAACAGGTGAAAACCGCTATGGCTACACCTTC. Translating it yields CASRTGENRYGYTF.

A note on this clone: Since a much larger clone is just one base distant, this may be a read error. Other DNA sequences in the same sample also yield this CDR3. The CDR3, as DNA: TGCGCCAGCAGCTCTAGCGGCGGATACAATGAGCAGTTCTTC. Translation gives CASSSSGGYNEQFF. The rearrangement joins TRBV5-1 to TRBJ2-1, with TRBD2 matching 7 bases. The J segment lost 4 bases and the V segment lost 3 bases, leaving 4 bases of the junction unmatched. The germline CDR1 and CDR2 sequences are SGHRS and YFSETQ. The CDR3 length is 14 residues.

This chain joins TRBV27 and TRBJ2-7; 9 bases fit TRBD2. Germline-derived CDR1 and CDR2 are MNHEY and SMNVEV (reference sequence). The trim removed 3 bases at V and 4 bases at J, leaving 1 base unmatched. The CDR3 runs 13 residues. CDR3 DNA: TGTGCCAGCAGTTTGGCGGGGGGGTACGAGCAGTACTTC. This codes for CASSLAGGYEQYF.

The rearrangement links TRBV4-2 to TRBJ2-3; TRBD2 agrees at 9 bases. With V trimmed by 4 bases and J by 4 bases, 9 bases remained unmatched. The CDR3 runs 16 residues. Looked up from germline, CDR1 is LGHNA and CDR2 is YNFKEQ. The CDR3 bases are TGTGCCAGCAGCCCAAGGGGTAGCGGGGGCCCAGATACGCAGTATTTT. This sequence encodes CASSPRGSGGPDTQYF.

The CDR3 DNA reads as TGTGCCAGCAGCTCGGAGGCGAGGAATCCCCTCCACTTT. Amino acid sequence: CASSSEARNPLHF. The rearrangement joins TRBV11-1 to TRBJ1-6; D is unclear. The CDR3 contains 13 residues. V shed 4 bases and J shed 13 bases, with 14 bases lying between them. Germline V lookup: CDR1 SGHAT, CDR2 FQDESV (reference sequence). The whole variable domain, remainder taken from reference TRBV11-1 and TRBJ1-6, is EAEVAQSPRYKITEKSQAVAFWCDPISGHATLYWYRQILGQGPELLVQFQDESVVDDSQLPKDRFSAERLKGVDSTLKIQPAELGDSAMYLCASSSEARNPLHFGNGTRLTVT.

The genes are TRBV30 and TRBJ2-7; 13 bases are a match to TRBD2. This CDR3 has 15 amino acids. The trim removed 3 bases at V and 7 bases at J, leaving 9 bases unmatched. Germline CDR1 reads GTSNPN; CDR2 reads SVGIG (reference sequence). CDR3 nucleotide sequence: TGTGCCTGGAGGGGAGGACTAGCGGGAGCTCGAGAGCAGTACTTC. Protein: CAWRGGLAGAREQYF.

The CDR3 region is CASSRERGGLYEQYF. The CDR3 coding sequence is TGTGCCAGCAGCCGAGAGCGGGGGGGCCTTTACGAGCAGTACTTC. The rearrangement uses TRBV4-2 and TRBJ2-7, with 10 positions matching TRBD2. CDR1 and CDR2 from the germline V gene are LGHNA and YNFKEQ. Trimming cost V 4 bases and J 4 bases; bases outside gene matches: 7. The CDR3 spans 15 residues.

The chain is built from TRBV11-2 and TRBJ2-5; 10 bases match TRBD2. Germline V gene data show CDR1 as SGHAT and CDR2 as FQNNGV. The J segment lost 1 base and the V segment lost 4 bases, leaving 3 bases of the junction unmatched. The CDR3 covers 15 residues. The CDR3, as DNA: TGTGCCAGCAGCTCTAGCGGGGGCCTCCAAGAGACCCAGTACTTC. As protein: CASSSSGGLQETQYF.

The chain combines TRBV5-1 with TRBJ1-6; 7 bases align to TRBD1. Germline V gives CDR1 SGHRS, CDR2 YFSETQ. V lost 4 bases and J lost 10; bases outside the gene matches: 8. This CDR3 spans 14 amino acids. CDR3 DNA sequence: TGCGCCAGCAGCCAGAGACAGGGAGGATCACCCCTCCACTTT. Translation: CASSQRQGGSPLHF.

The rearrangement joins TRBV27 to TRBJ1-5, with a possible D match to TRBD1 (5 bases). V lost 2 bases and J lost 9, with 8 bases in between. The germline gives CDR1 MNHEY, CDR2 SMNVEV (reference sequence). The CDR3 is 12 amino acids. CDR3 sequence reads: CASSLPQGPQHF. In DNA form, the CDR3 reads TGTGCCAGCAGTTTACCCCAGGGGCCCCAGCATTTT.

The chain carries TRBV7-9 and TRBJ2-1; possible D gene TRBD2, 6 bases. V dropped 5 bases and J dropped 9 bases, with 17 bases sitting between them. The CDR3 runs to 14 residues. Germline-derived CDR1 and CDR2 are SEHNR and FQNEAQ (reference sequence). The CDR3 is CASSPPTGVVEQFF. The CDR3 nucleotides are TGTGCCAGCAGCCCTCCAACGGGGGTGGTTGAGCAGTTCTTC.

The chain links TRBV14 to TRBJ2-2; 13 nucleotides agree with TRBD2. V lost 4 bases to trimming and J lost 5 bases; unmatched junction nucleotides: 13. The CDR3 length is 19 residues. Germline assignment: CDR1 SGHDN and CDR2 FVKESK. In nucleotides, the CDR3 is TGTGCCAGCAGCCCTTTATGGACTAGCGGGAGAGGATGGACCGGGGAGCTGTTTTTT. As protein: CASSPLWTSGRGWTGELFF.

This rearrangement joins TRBV6-4 to TRBJ2-3; 10 nucleotides match TRBD2. Germline trimming cut 2 bases from V and 2 bases from J; bases unmatched to any gene: 10. Germline V gives CDR1 MRHNA, CDR2 SNTAGT. The CDR3 is 18 amino acids. CDR3 DNA: TGTGCCAGCAGTGACCGTCCTAGCGGGGGCGGAATCACAGATACGCAGTATTTT. Translation: CASSDRPSGGGITDTQYF.

In DNA, the CDR3 is TGTGCCAGTAGTCCCGCGGGGGGGGTTGACGAGCAGTACTTC. Protein: CASSPAGGVDEQYF. The rearrangement joins TRBV19 to TRBJ2-7, with 9 bases fitting TRBD2. There are 14 residues in the CDR3. With V trimmed by 5 bases and J by 5 bases, 7 bases remained unmatched. Germline CDR1 is LNHDA and CDR2 is SQIVND (reference sequence).

The V gene is TRBV10-3, the J gene TRBJ2-1, with D perhaps matching TRBD1 (6 bases). CDR1 ENHRY and CDR2 SYGVKD come from the germline V gene. The CDR3 totals 13 residues. Trimming removed 1 base from V and 12 bases from J, with 13 bases in between. The CDR3 nucleotides read TGTGCCATCAGTGAGTTAAGACAGGTCAGGCAGTTCTTC. It codes for CAISELRQVRQFF.

This rearrangement joins TRBV4-2 to TRBJ2-3, with TRBD2 identical over 10 bases. The CDR3 totals 16 residues. Germline values: CDR1 LGHNA, CDR2 YNFKEQ. V lost 3 bases and J lost 2; bases outside the gene matches: 5. CDR3 residues: CASSQNSGRPTDTQYF. The DNA for the CDR3 is TGTGCCAGCAGCCAGAATAGCGGGAGGCCCACAGATACGCAGTATTTT.